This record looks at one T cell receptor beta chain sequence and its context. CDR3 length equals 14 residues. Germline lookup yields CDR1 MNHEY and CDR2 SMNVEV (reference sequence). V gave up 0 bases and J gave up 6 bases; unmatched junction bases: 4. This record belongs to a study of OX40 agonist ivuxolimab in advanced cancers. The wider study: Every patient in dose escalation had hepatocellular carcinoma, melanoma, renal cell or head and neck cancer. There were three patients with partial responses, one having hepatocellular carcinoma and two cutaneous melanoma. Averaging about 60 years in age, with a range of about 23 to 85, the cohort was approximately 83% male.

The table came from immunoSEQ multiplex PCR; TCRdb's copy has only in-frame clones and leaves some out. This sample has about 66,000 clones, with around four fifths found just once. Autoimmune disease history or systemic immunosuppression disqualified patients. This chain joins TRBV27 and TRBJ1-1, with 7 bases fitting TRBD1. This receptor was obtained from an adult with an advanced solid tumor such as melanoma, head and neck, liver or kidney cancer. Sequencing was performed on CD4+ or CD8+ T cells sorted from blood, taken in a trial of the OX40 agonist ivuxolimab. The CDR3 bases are TGTGCCAGCAGTTTATCGATAGACAGGGCTGAAGCTTTCTTT. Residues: CASSLSIDRAEAFF.